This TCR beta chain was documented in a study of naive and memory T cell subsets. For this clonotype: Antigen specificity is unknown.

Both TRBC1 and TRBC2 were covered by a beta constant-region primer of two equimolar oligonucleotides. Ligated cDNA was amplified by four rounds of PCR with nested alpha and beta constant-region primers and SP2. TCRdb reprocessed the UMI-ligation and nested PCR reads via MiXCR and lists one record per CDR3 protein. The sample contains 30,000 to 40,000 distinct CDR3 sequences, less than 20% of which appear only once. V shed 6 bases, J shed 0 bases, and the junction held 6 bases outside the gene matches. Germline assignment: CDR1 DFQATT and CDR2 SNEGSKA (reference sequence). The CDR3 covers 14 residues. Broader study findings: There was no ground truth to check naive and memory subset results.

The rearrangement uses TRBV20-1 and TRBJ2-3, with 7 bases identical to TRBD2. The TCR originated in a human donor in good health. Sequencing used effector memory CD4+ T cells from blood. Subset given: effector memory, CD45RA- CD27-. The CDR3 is CSAAKRGSTDTQYF. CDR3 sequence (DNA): TGCAGTGCCGCGAAGCGGGGTAGCACAGATACGCAGTATTTT.